The rows below give T cell receptor beta chains drawn from one sample of a study of blood T cell repertoires in COVID-19. Profiled with immunoSEQ multiplex PCR; TCRdb holds only in-frame clones, not every one. The repertoire holds tens of thousands of clones, with 89% as singletons. The sequencing input was peripheral blood. These receptors came from a man older than 75 with acute or convalescent COVID-19. Each CDR3 is given with its conserved first and last residue. The order of the fields is clone size, J gene, D gene, V gene, CDR3 DNA, CDR3 protein. A D gene is named only where the DNA matches it firmly. The size entry is marked missing in some rows and otherwise reads once, few, many or a size class.

size: -
J: TRBJ2-7
D: -
V: TRBV5-5
DNA: TGTGCCAGCAGCTTAGACAGACGATACGAGCAGTACTTC
CDR3: CASSLDRRYEQYF

size: few
J: TRBJ2-7
D: TRBD1
V: TRBV7-8
DNA: TGTGCCAGCAGCATTATCAGGGGGCTGGACGAGCAGTACTTC
CDR3: CASSIIRGLDEQYF

size: -
J: TRBJ2-5
D: TRBD1
V: TRBV7-7
DNA: TGTGCTAGCAGCTCGACAGGGGAAGAGACCCAGTACTTC
CDR3: CASSSTGEETQYF

size: -
J: TRBJ2-1
D: TRBD2
V: TRBV12-3/TRBV12-4
DNA: TGTGCCAGCAGACTAGCGGGAGTCAATGAGCAGTTCTTC
CDR3: CASRLAGVNEQFF

size: -
J: TRBJ2-7
D: -
V: TRBV10-3
DNA: TGTGCCATCAGTGAACGAGGGCTTGGGTACGAGCAGTACTTC
CDR3: CAISERGLGYEQYF

size: -
J: TRBJ2-3
D: -
V: TRBV3-1/TRBV3-2
DNA: TGTGCCAGCAGCCGTACTAGCAGGCAGTATTTT
CDR3: CASSRTSRQYF

size: -
J: TRBJ1-2
D: -
V: TRBV11-1
DNA: TGTGCCAGCAGCACCCGGACAAGACCTAACTATGGCTACACCTTC
CDR3: CASSTRTRPNYGYTF

size: -
J: TRBJ1-5
D: -
V: TRBV28
DNA: TGTGCCAGCAGATACAGGGTGTTAGGCCCCCAGCATTTT
CDR3: CASRYRVLGPQHF

size: -
J: TRBJ1-1
D: -
V: TRBV5-1
DNA: TGCGCCAGCAGCTTGGTGGGCTCGAACACTGAAGCTTTCTTT
CDR3: CASSLVGSNTEAFF

size: -
J: TRBJ2-7
D: TRBD1
V: TRBV28
DNA: TGTGCCAGCAGTTTAGTCGACAGGGACTCCTACGAGCAGTACTTC
CDR3: CASSLVDRDSYEQYF

size: -
J: TRBJ1-5
D: -
V: TRBV11-2
DNA: TGTGCCAGCAGCTTAACGGGTAATCAGCCCCAGCATTTT
CDR3: CASSLTGNQPQHF

size: -
J: TRBJ1-2
D: TRBD1
V: TRBV5-4
DNA: TGTGCCAGCAGCGAAACGGGACAGGCGATAGAGGGCTACACCTTC
CDR3: CASSETGQAIEGYTF

size: -
J: TRBJ1-1
D: -
V: TRBV10-1
DNA: TGCGCCAGCAGTGCCATGAACACTGAAGCTTTCTTT
CDR3: CASSAMNTEAFF

size: -
J: TRBJ2-7
D: TRBD2
V: TRBV2
DNA: TGTGCCAGCAGTGGACTAGCGGGAGGGCCGTACGAGCAGTACTTC
CDR3: CASSGLAGGPYEQYF

size: -
J: TRBJ1-1
D: -
V: TRBV12-3/TRBV12-4
DNA: TGTGCCAGCAGTTTCCCGGGGAACACTGAAGCTTTCTTT
CDR3: CASSFPGNTEAFF

size: -
J: TRBJ2-7
D: -
V: TRBV7-9
DNA: TGTGCCAGCAGCCGGGACAACCTATACGAGCAGTACTTC
CDR3: CASSRDNLYEQYF

size: -
J: TRBJ2-1
D: -
V: TRBV6-5
DNA: TGTGCCAGCTCACTGCTTCGGTACAATGAGCAGTTCTTC
CDR3: CASSLLRYNEQFF

size: -
J: TRBJ1-2
D: TRBD1
V: TRBV28
DNA: TGTGCCAGCACCTCGGGACAGCCCGCTTATGGCTACACCTTC
CDR3: CASTSGQPAYGYTF

size: -
J: TRBJ2-1
D: TRBD2
V: TRBV5-1
DNA: TGCGCCAGCAGCTTGGAGGCCGCGGGAGGGTCCTCCAATGAGCAGTTCTTC
CDR3: CASSLEAAGGSSNEQFF

size: -
J: TRBJ2-5
D: -
V: TRBV10-1
DNA: TGCGCCAGCAGACTACGAGGAAAGACCCAGTACTTC
CDR3: CASRLRGKTQYF

size: -
J: TRBJ2-3
D: -
V: TRBV5-1
DNA: TGCGCCAGCAGCTTGTTTGGGGGAGCGGGAGATACGCAGTATTTT
CDR3: CASSLFGGAGDTQYF

size: -
J: TRBJ2-2
D: -
V: TRBV29-1
DNA: TGCAGCGTCCAAGACCAGGCTTCCGGGGAGCTGTTTTTT
CDR3: CSVQDQASGELFF

size: -
J: TRBJ1-3
D: TRBD1
V: TRBV9
DNA: TGTGCCAGCAGCGCCGGACAGGGTTTTGGAAACACCATATATTTT
CDR3: CASSAGQGFGNTIYF

size: -
J: TRBJ1-6
D: -
V: TRBV6-5
DNA: TGTGCCAGCTCCCGGGGGGCCGGTAATTCACCCCTCCACTTT
CDR3: CASSRGAGNSPLHF

size: -
J: TRBJ2-2
D: TRBD1
V: TRBV2
DNA: TGTGCCAGCAGGCCTCAGGGGGCGTTGGTCGGGGAGCTGTTTTTT
CDR3: CASRPQGALVGELFF

size: -
J: TRBJ2-1
D: TRBD2
V: TRBV5-1
DNA: TGCGCCAGCGAAAGGGGGGAGCGGGAGGGTAATGAGCAGTTCTTC
CDR3: CASERGEREGNEQFF

size: -
J: TRBJ2-1
D: -
V: TRBV19
DNA: TGTGCCAGTAGTTGGGTTGGTGAGCGGGTATACAATGAGCAGTTCTTC
CDR3: CASSWVGERVYNEQFF

size: -
J: TRBJ1-2
D: -
V: TRBV24-1
DNA: TGTGCCACCAGCCAGGGTAACTATGGCTACACCTTC
CDR3: CATSQGNYGYTF

size: -
J: TRBJ2-3
D: -
V: TRBV3-1/TRBV3-2
DNA: TGTGCCAGCAGCCAAGATAGCGGCACAGATACGCAGTATTTT
CDR3: CASSQDSGTDTQYF